This note documents a single T cell receptor (beta chain) sequence. Its antigen is still unknown. The CDR3 contains 17 residues. V gave up 4 bases and J gave up 3 bases, with 20 bases separating them. CDR1 is MNHNY, CDR2 SVGAGI, per germline (reference sequence). This specimen comes from a study of identical twins. TCRdb used MiXCR to reprocess the 5' RACE reads, holding one entry per CDR3 protein. This sample has some 1,600,000 distinct CDR3 sequences, with less than 40% found just once. Notes on the study in general: Out-of-frame alpha sequences common to twins exhibited an excess of low generation probability. Insertions ran lower in abundant cord blood beta clonotypes, though not in memory repertoires.

The sequenced sample consisted of cord blood. V and J are TRBV6-6 and TRBJ2-3; no definite D call. This sequence originates from a newborn girl in good health. In DNA, the CDR3 is TGTGCCAGCAGTTCTGACCCCTACCGCGACTCTACAGATACGCAGTATTTT. As protein: CASSSDPYRDSTDTQYF.